This T cell receptor beta chain was sequenced in a study of CD8+CD57+ T cells in acquired aplastic anemia. About the research overall: When averaged, DNA from sorted CD4+ and CD8+ cells came to 3 to 3.5 ug.

Genomic DNA, serving as template, underwent TCR beta VDJ and CDR3 profiling. TCRdb re-called the reads with MiXCR, one entry per CDR3 protein. The sample records about 190,000 distinct CDR3 sequences, roughly half being singletons. Concerning this clonotype: Its antigen is as yet unknown.

Germline CDR1 reads SGHTA; CDR2 reads FQGTGA. This CDR3 contains 14 residues. V was pared by 5 bases and J by 0 bases, with 9 bases between. Notes on the study in general: The study found no significant CD8+ Simpson's diversity difference between patients and controls.

The specimen was sorted CD4+, CD8+, or CD8+CD57+ T cells (not recorded which) from PBMCs. This receptor was taken from a human donor in good health, serving as a control. The gene calls are TRBV7-3 and TRBJ2-3; D gene unclear. The CDR3 loop is CASSTSTSTDTQYF. Here the CDR3 DNA reads TGTGCCAGCAGCACCTCCACTAGCACAGATACGCAGTATTTT.